These 27 T cell receptor beta chains share one sample of origin, sequenced in a study of regulatory T cells in long-lasting Graves disease. Time point denoted: persistent/refractory GD, antithyroid drugs over 5 years with positive TRAb. PBMC RNA was the source of the TCR library. Arm-PCR of CDR3 regions and iRepertoire HTBI primers were used to build TCR beta libraries. TCRdb passed the multiplex PCR reads through MiXCR, listing each CDR3 protein once. The sample holds 400,000 to 600,000 distinct CDR3 sequences, about 22% seen once. The material sequenced was peripheral blood mononuclear cells (PBMCs), taken when the disease was refractory, from a patient treated with antithyroid drugs. These receptors originate from a female donor with Graves disease.

The chain has TRBV3-1 and TRBJ2-2, with 14 bases identical to TRBD2. The length of the CDR3 is 16 residues. The germline CDR1 and CDR2 sequences are LGHDT and YNNKEL (reference sequence). The junction had 2 bases not matched to a gene; V was cut back by 5 bases and J by 3 bases. CDR3 region: CASSGLAGGYTGELFF. The CDR3 bases are TGTGCCAGCAGCGGACTAGCGGGGGGCTACACCGGGGAGCTGTTTTTT. Together with reference TRBV3-1 and TRBJ2-2, the CDR3 gives the full variable domain: DTAVSQTPKYLVTQMGNDKSIKCEQNLGHDTMYWYKQDSKKFLKIMFSYNNKELIINETVPNRFSPKSPDKAHLNLHINSLELGDSAVYFCASSGLAGGYTGELFFGEGSRLTVL.

Only a few counts were recorded for this clonotype. This rearrangement joins TRBV29-1 to TRBJ1-1; D is possibly TRBD1 (5 bases). CDR3 length: 13 residues. V lost 3 bases to trimming and J lost 3 bases, with 11 bases between them. CDR1 is SQVTM and CDR2 is ANQGSEA in the germline V gene. In DNA form, the CDR3 reads TGCAGCGTTGAGTGGGGGGTGGACACTGAAGCTTTCTTT. Translating gives CSVEWGVDTEAFF.

The V gene is TRBV5-4, the J gene TRBJ2-4; 7 nucleotides agree with TRBD2. Trimming took 3 bases from V and 5 from J; bases not matched to a gene: 11. Germline V lookup: CDR1 SGHNT, CDR2 YYREEE (reference sequence). This CDR3 contains 16 residues. The CDR3 sequence is CASSSPLTGGQNIQYF. The DNA for the CDR3 is TGTGCCAGCAGCTCGCCCCTTACGGGGGGTCAAAACATTCAGTACTTC.

This clonotype has just a few counts. The chain has TRBV6-2 or TRBV6-3 and TRBJ2-7; D assignment may be TRBD1 or TRBD2 (5 bases each). This CDR3 is 17 amino acids long. The V and J ends lost 2 bases and 2 bases respectively, with 19 bases between them. Looked up from germline, CDR1 is MNHEY and CDR2 is SVGEGT. The CDR3, as DNA: TGTGCCAGCAGTTACCTTTATATGAGGGGCGGAACCTACGAGCAGTACTTC. It translates to CASSYLYMRGGTYEQYF.

This clonotype was detected a few times. The chain is built from TRBV10-3 and TRBJ1-4; weak D call: TRBD1 (6 bases). Germline-derived CDR1 and CDR2 are ENHRY and SYGVKD. CDR3 length equals 11 residues. Trimming cost V 10 bases and J 5 bases, with 8 bases left between them. The CDR3 DNA reads as TGTGCCACCGGACAGAATGAAAAACTGTTTTTT. Protein: CATGQNEKLFF.

This clonotype was detected ten times or more. This chain uses TRBV28 with TRBJ2-1; 13 bases line up with TRBD2. Germline-derived CDR1 and CDR2 are MDHEN and SYDVKM. The CDR3 runs 15 residues. J lost 6 bases, V lost 5 bases, and 4 bases had no gene match. The DNA of the CDR3 is TGTGCCAGCAGTGGACTAGCGGGAGTGCCCAATGAGCAGTTCTTC. Translated, it gives CASSGLAGVPNEQFF.

This clonotype was counted ten times or more. The gene calls are TRBV25-1 and TRBJ1-1; D is unresolved. V dropped 0 bases and J dropped 1 base, with 6 bases sitting between them. Per germline, CDR1 MGHDK and CDR2 SYGVNS. This CDR3 is built from 14 residues. CDR3 in amino acids: CASSEYRENTEAFF. Here the CDR3 DNA reads TGTGCCAGCAGTGAATATCGGGAGAACACTGAAGCTTTCTTT.

As for this clonotype: Germline and junction disagree at one end, which may indicate a read error. The chain couples TRBV24-1 to TRBJ1-5; 7 bases align to TRBD1. Germline CDR1 is KGHDR and CDR2 is SFDVKD. The length of the CDR3 is 14 residues. CDR3 in amino acids: CATSTQGVDQSQHF. The CDR3, as DNA: TGTGCCACCAGTACCCAGGGGGTAGATCAGTCCCAGCATTTT.

In its sample, this clonotype was seen many times. The chain recombines TRBV28 with TRBJ1-1; 7 nucleotides match TRBD1. The CDR3 length is 17 residues. The V gene end was trimmed by 6 bases and the J gene end by 0 bases; junction bases not matched to a gene: 13. Germline V gives CDR1 MDHEN, CDR2 SYDVKM. CDR3 nucleotides: TGTGCCAGCAGAAAGCGGTTGACAGGGCGGCTGAACACTGAAGCTTTCTTT. Protein: CASRKRLTGRLNTEAFF. The whole variable domain, filled in from reference TRBV28 and TRBJ1-1, reads DVKVTQSSRYLVKRTGEKVFLECVQDMDHENMFWYRQDPGLGLRLIYFSYDVKMKEKGDIPEGYSVSREKKERFSLILESASTNQTSMYLCASRKRLTGRLNTEAFFGQGTRLTVV.

The gene calls are TRBV6-1 and TRBJ1-1, with D unresolved. The ends were cut back, 6 bases at V and 1 base at J, with 15 bases in the middle. Germline CDR1 and CDR2: MNHNS and SASEGT. The CDR3 sequence is 15 residues long. CDR3: CASSPGSGSNTEAFF. The CDR3 coding sequence is TGTGCCAGCAGCCCGGGTTCCGGCTCGAACACTGAAGCTTTCTTT.

At least ten counts were recorded for this clonotype. The genes are TRBV24-1 and TRBJ2-4; D not certain. V was shortened by 6 bases and J by 8 bases, with 13 bases between the two germline ends. The germline gives CDR1 KGHDR, CDR2 SFDVKD. The CDR3 has 13 residues. Written as DNA, the CDR3 is TGTGCCACCAGTTCCCCAACCGGACACATTCAGTACTTC. It specifies CATSSPTGHIQYF.

The chain employs TRBV3-1 and TRBJ1-5; D is perhaps TRBD1 (5 bases). The CDR3 contains 16 residues. CDR1 is LGHDT, CDR2 YNNKEL, per germline (reference sequence). The germline V and J ends were trimmed by 0 bases and 5 bases, with 14 bases remaining between them. The CDR3 bases are TGTGCCAGCAGCCAAGATTTTAGGGGCTCCCATCAGCCCCAGCATTTT. This translates into CASSQDFRGSHQPQHF.

In this sample, this clonotype turned up a few times. This sequence joins TRBV12-3 or TRBV12-4 and TRBJ2-2, with 10 bases identical to TRBD2. The CDR3 covers 15 residues. V trimming: 4 bases; J trimming: 6 bases; junction bases outside the gene matches: 5. The CDR3 here is CASSSGTSVSGELFF. The CDR3 DNA follows: TGTGCCAGCAGTTCCGGGACTAGCGTTTCCGGGGAGCTGTTTTTT.

The J gene is TRBJ2-2, the V gene TRBV3-1; D tentatively fits TRBD1 or TRBD2 (5 bases each). The V gene's germline CDR1 is LGHDT and CDR2 YNNKEL (reference sequence). The CDR3 extends over 15 amino acids. V was trimmed by 1 base and J by 6 bases, leaving 12 bases between them. The CDR3: CASSQVRGVAGELFF. CDR3 DNA sequence: TGTGCCAGCAGCCAAGTAAGAGGGGTGGCCGGGGAGCTGTTTTTT.

The V and J genes are TRBV20-1 and TRBJ2-3, with no clear D. The CDR3 runs 15 residues. Germline CDR1 reads DFQATT; CDR2 reads SNEGSKA (reference sequence). Trimming took 3 bases from V and 4 from J, leaving 17 bases between them. The CDR3 coding sequence is TGCAGTGCTAGGCCCCTGGACGGAGTAGCAGATACGCAGTATTTT. As protein: CSARPLDGVADTQYF.

The chain recombines TRBV3-1 with TRBJ2-2; a weak D match, TRBD2 (5 bases). CDR3 length equals 16 residues. V lost 4 bases and J lost 3, with 15 bases in between. CDR1 is LGHDT, CDR2 YNNKEL, per germline (reference sequence). The CDR3 protein is CASSLGPMGDTGELFF. The CDR3 DNA is TGTGCCAGCAGCCTCGGCCCGATGGGAGACACCGGGGAGCTGTTTTTT. Full variable domain (rest looked up from reference TRBV3-1 and TRBJ2-2): DTAVSQTPKYLVTQMGNDKSIKCEQNLGHDTMYWYKQDSKKFLKIMFSYNNKELIINETVPNRFSPKSPDKAHLNLHINSLELGDSAVYFCASSLGPMGDTGELFFGEGSRLTVL.

In this sample, this clonotype turned up a few times. The chain couples TRBV14 to TRBJ2-7, with D possibly matching TRBD1 (6 bases). The germline V and J ends were trimmed by 5 bases and 3 bases, with 11 bases remaining between them. CDR1 is SGHDN and CDR2 is FVKESK in the germline V gene. The CDR3 is made up of 13 amino acids. The CDR3: CASSGAGVYEQYF. The CDR3 nucleotides are TGTGCCAGCAGCGGGGCAGGGGTCTACGAGCAGTACTTC. Full variable domain (rest looked up from reference TRBV14 and TRBJ2-7): EAGVTQFPSHSVIEKGQTVTLRCDPISGHDNLYWYRRVMGKEIKFLLHFVKESKQDESGMPNNRFLAERTGGTYSTLKVQPAELEDSGVYFCASSGAGVYEQYFGPGTRLTVT.

With regard to this clonotype: Relative to the germline gene, one junction end is altered; a read error may explain this. V is TRBV7-2 and J is TRBJ2-2; TRBD1 or TRBD2 may be the D gene (5 bases each). This CDR3 comprises 16 residues. Germline V lookup: CDR1 SGHTA, CDR2 FQGNSA. The chain's CDR3 is CASSLDGTANTGELSF. In DNA form, the CDR3 reads TGTGCCAGCAGCTTAGATGGGACGGCGAACACCGGGGAGCTGTCTTTT.

This clonotype was seen repeatedly, ten times or more. The chain is built from TRBV28 and TRBJ2-7; TRBD1 aligns across 7 bases. Trimming removed 6 bases from V and 4 bases from J; junction bases left unmatched: 9. The CDR3 contains 14 residues. The germline V gene encodes CDR1 MDHEN and CDR2 SYDVKM. The CDR3 DNA reads as TGTGCCAGCAGCCCACTCGGGACAGTATACGAGCAGTACTTC. This sequence encodes CASSPLGTVYEQYF.

This clonotype was observed at least ten times. The chain is built from TRBV29-1 and TRBJ2-5; 9 bases map to TRBD2. From germline, CDR1 is SQVTM and CDR2 ANQGSEA. V was clipped by 5 bases and J by 4 bases; unmatched bases: 8. The CDR3 totals 14 residues. Here the CDR3 reads CSVQGELAGETQYF. In DNA form, the CDR3 reads TGCAGCGTTCAAGGTGAACTAGCGGGAGAGACCCAGTACTTC.

The chain is built from TRBV28 and TRBJ1-2, with TRBD1 matching over 10 bases. The CDR3 is made up of 16 amino acids. From germline, CDR1 is MDHEN and CDR2 SYDVKM. J was trimmed by 8 bases and V by 7 bases; bases with no gene match: 16. The CDR3 loop is CASTITLTGGARGYTF. CDR3 in DNA: TGTGCCAGCACCATTACCCTGACAGGGGGCGCAAGGGGCTACACCTTC.

For this clonotype: This may be a read error: a much more frequent sequence differs by one nucleotide. The rearrangement uses TRBV28 and TRBJ1-2, with 9 bases that match TRBD1. CDR1 MDHEN and CDR2 SYDVKM come from the germline V gene. There are 13 residues in the CDR3. The CDR3 sequence: CASRMDRGGGFTF. The CDR3 DNA sequence: TGTGCCAGCAGAATGGACAGGGGAGGAGGCTTCACCTTC.

Details on this clonotype: Germline is not matched at one junction end, which may reflect a read error. The chain has TRBV7-9 and TRBJ1-6, with D possibly matching TRBD1 (5 bases). CDR3 length: 17 residues. Germline CDR1 and CDR2: SEHNR and FQNEAQ (reference sequence). The CDR3 DNA reads TGTGCCAGCAGCGACAGTGAGGTGTTGGGGTATAATTCACCCCCCCACTTT. Amino acids: CASSDSEVLGYNSPPHF. The full variable domain, rest sourced from reference TRBV7-9 and TRBJ1-6, is DTGVSQNPRHKITKRGQNVTFRCDPISEHNRLYWYRQTLGQGPEFLTYFQNEAQLEKSRLLSDRFSAERPKGSFSTLEIQRTEQGDSAMYLCASSDSEVLGYNSPPHFGNGTRLTVT.

The table lists this clonotype with many counts. The chain employs TRBV2 and TRBJ1-5, with a tentative D call TRBD1 (5 bases). The germline CDR1 and CDR2 sequences are SNHLY and FYNNEI. CDR3 length: 13 amino acids. V lost 7 bases, J lost 5 bases, and 12 bases lay in between. The CDR3 is CASTIGGHQPQHF. CDR3 DNA: TGTGCCAGCACTATCGGGGGACATCAGCCCCAGCATTTT. Together with reference TRBV2 and TRBJ1-5, the CDR3 gives the full variable domain: EPEVTQTPSHQVTQMGQEVILRCVPISNHLYFYWYRQILGQKVEFLVSFYNNEISEKSEIFDDQFSVERPDGSNFTLKIRSTKLEDSAMYFCASTIGGHQPQHFGDGTRLSIL.

This clonotype has at least ten counts. The chain is built from TRBV27 and TRBJ2-7; D is uncertain. Germline CDR1 and CDR2: MNHEY and SMNVEV (reference sequence). The CDR3 runs 15 residues. V dropped 2 bases and J dropped 3 bases, with 14 bases sitting between them. CDR3 amino acids: CASSLGSPILYEQYF. The CDR3 DNA follows: TGTGCCAGCAGTTTAGGGTCTCCGATACTCTACGAGCAGTACTTC.

This clonotype was recorded at least ten times. The chain employs TRBV6-1 and TRBJ1-2; TRBD1 aligns across 12 bases. Trimming took 8 bases from V and 8 from J; bases not matched to a gene: 3. The germline CDR1 and CDR2 sequences are MNHNS and SASEGT. The CDR3 length is 12 residues. The CDR3 DNA is TGTGCCAGCTCCGGGACAGGGGGCGGCTACACCTTC. Its translation is CASSGTGGGYTF.

This sequence joins TRBV6-1 and TRBJ1-5; the D gene is possibly TRBD1 (5 bases). Germline V CDR1 and CDR2: MNHNS, SASEGT. Between the trimmed V and J ends, which lost 7 bases and 5 bases, there was a span of 9 bases. This CDR3 is built from 12 residues. CDR3 sequence reads: CASTPGDQPQHF. The CDR3 coding sequence is TGTGCCAGCACGCCGGGGGATCAGCCCCAGCATTTT.